The TCR beta chain under discussion was sequenced for a study of molecular identifiers for immune sequencing clone quantification. Whole-study context: Across replicate runs, RNA obtained from approximately 20,000 or 100,000 naive CD8 cells was divided into five, with four undergoing sequencing.

General study points: Over 97% of effector molecules, but under 1% in naive cells, were held by clones with more than 20 RNA copies.

The bulk TCR libraries were made with methods described before and with listed TCR primers. TCRdb processed the PCR reads anew with MiXCR; each CDR3 protein has one entry. The table includes hundreds of thousands of distinct CDR3 sequences, around a fifth detected once. Remarks on this clonotype: Its antigen is undetermined. Possible read error: a much larger clone is one base away.

V was pared by 2 bases and J by 5 bases, with 13 bases between. Per the germline V gene, CDR1 is GTSNPN and CDR2 is SVGIG (reference sequence). CDR3 length: 13 amino acids. V and J are TRBV30 and TRBJ2-7, with a weak D call TRBD1 (5 bases). Sequenced: naive CD8+ T cells from blood, with Jurkat cell RNA spiked in. Subset in this sample: FACS-sorted CD8+CD4-CCR7+CD45RA+ naive T cells. This TCR was recovered from a human donor in good health. Some libraries in this study had Jurkat cell RNA spiked in. CDR3 in DNA: TGTGCCTGGAGTTGGATGTGGGGCCACGAGCAGTACTTC. Translated, it gives CAWSWMWGHEQYF.